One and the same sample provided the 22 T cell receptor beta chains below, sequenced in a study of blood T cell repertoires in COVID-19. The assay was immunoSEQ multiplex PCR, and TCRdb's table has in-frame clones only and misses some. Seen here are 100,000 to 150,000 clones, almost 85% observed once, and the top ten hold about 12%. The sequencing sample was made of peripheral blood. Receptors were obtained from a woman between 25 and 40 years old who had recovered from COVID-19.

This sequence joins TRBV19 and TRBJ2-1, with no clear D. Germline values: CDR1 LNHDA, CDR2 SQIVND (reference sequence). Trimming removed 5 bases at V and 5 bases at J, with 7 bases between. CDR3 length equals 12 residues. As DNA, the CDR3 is TGTGCCAGTAGTGCGGTAGACAATGAGCAGTTCTTC. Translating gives CASSAVDNEQFF.

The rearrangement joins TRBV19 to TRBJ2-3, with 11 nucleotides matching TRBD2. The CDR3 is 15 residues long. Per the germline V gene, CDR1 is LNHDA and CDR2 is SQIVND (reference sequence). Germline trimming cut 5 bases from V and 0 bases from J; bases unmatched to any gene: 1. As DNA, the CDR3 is TGTGCCAGTAGTTCTAGCGGGGGGAGCACAGATACGCAGTATTTT. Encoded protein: CASSSSGGSTDTQYF.

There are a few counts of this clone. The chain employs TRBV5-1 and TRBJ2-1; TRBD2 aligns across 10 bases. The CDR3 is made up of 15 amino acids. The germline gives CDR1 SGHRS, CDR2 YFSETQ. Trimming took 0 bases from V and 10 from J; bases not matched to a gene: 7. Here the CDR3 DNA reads TGCGCCAGCAGCTTGGAGCTAGCGGGAGCCGACGAGCAGTTCTTC. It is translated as CASSLELAGADEQFF. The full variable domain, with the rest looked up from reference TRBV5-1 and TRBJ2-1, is KAGVTQTPRYLIKTRGQQVTLSCSPISGHRSVSWYQQTPGQGLQFLFEYFSETQRNKGNFPGRFSGRQFSNSRSEMNVSTLELGDSALYLCASSLELAGADEQFFGPGTRLTVL.

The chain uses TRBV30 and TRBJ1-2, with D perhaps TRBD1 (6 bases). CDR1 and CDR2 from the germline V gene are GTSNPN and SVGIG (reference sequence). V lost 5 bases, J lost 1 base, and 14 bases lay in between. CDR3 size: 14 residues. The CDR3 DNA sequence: TGTGCCTGGGTGCCGGGACAAATTAACTATGGCTACACCTTC. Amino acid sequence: CAWVPGQINYGYTF.

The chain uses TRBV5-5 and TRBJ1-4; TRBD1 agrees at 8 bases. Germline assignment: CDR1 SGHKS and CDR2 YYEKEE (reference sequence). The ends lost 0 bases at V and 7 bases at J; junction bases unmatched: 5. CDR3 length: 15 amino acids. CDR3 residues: CASSLEQGASEKLFF. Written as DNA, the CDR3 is TGTGCCAGCAGCTTGGAGCAGGGGGCAAGTGAAAAACTGTTTTTT.

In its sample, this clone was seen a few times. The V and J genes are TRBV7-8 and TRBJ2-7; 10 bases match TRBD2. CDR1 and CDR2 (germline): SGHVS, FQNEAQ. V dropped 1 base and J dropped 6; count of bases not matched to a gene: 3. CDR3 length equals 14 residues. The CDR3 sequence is CASSLGLAGGEQYF. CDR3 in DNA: TGTGCCAGCAGCTTAGGACTAGCGGGCGGCGAGCAGTACTTC. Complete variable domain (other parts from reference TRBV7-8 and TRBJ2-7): GAGVSQSPRYKVAKRGQDVALRCDPISGHVSLFWYQQALGQGPEFLTYFQNEAQLDKSGLPSDRFFAERPEGSVSTLKIQRTQQEDSAVYLCASSLGLAGGEQYFGPGTRLTVT.

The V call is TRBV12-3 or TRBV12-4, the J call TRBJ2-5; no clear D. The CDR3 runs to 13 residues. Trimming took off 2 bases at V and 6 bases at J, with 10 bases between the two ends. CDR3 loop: CASSLKTVKTQYF. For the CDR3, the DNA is TGTGCCAGCAGTTTAAAAACGGTGAAGACCCAGTACTTC.

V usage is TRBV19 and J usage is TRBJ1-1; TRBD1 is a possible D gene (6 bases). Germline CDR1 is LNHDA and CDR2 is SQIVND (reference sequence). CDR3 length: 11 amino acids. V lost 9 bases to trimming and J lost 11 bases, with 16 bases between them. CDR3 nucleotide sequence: TGTGCCAGCCAGACAGGTCGGATGGCTTTCTTT. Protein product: CASQTGRMAFF.

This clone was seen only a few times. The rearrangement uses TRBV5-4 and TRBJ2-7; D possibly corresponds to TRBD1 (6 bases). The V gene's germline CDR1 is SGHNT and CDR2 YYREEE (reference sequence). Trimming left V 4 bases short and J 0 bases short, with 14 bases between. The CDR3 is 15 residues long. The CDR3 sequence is CASSPGQDSSYEQYF. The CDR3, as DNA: TGTGCCAGCAGCCCTGGCCAGGACAGCTCCTACGAGCAGTACTTC.

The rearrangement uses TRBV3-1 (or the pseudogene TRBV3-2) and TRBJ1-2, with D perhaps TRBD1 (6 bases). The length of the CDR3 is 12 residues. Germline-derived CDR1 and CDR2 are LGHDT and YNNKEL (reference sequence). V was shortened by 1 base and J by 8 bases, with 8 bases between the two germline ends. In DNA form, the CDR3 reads TGTGCCAGCAGCCAAGGGGGGCGCGGCTACACCTTC. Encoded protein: CASSQGGRGYTF.

For the CDR3, the DNA is TGTGCCAGCAGCTTAACGACCCCGGGACAGGGGGATAACACCGGGGAGCTGTTTTTT. It codes for CASSLTTPGQGDNTGELFF. The chain recombines TRBV7-3 with TRBJ2-2, with TRBD1 matching over 11 bases. The trim removed 0 bases at V and 2 bases at J, leaving 8 bases unmatched. The germline CDR1 and CDR2 sequences are SGHTA and FQGTGA. The length of the CDR3 is 19 residues.

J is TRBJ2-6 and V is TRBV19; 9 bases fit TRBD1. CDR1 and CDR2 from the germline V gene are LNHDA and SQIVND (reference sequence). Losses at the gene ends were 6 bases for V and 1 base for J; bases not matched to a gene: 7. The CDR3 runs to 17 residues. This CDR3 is CASRDPGQGSGANVLTF. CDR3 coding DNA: TGTGCCAGTAGGGATCCGGGACAGGGATCTGGGGCCAACGTCCTGACTTTC.

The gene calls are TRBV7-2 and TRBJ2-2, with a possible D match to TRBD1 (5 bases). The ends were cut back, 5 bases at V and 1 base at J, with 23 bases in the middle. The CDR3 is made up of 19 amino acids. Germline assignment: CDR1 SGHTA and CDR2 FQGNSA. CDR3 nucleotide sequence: TGTGCCAGCAGCCCCCCTCGCCAAAGGGGCCCGGGGAACACCGGGGAGCTGTTTTTT. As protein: CASSPPRQRGPGNTGELFF.

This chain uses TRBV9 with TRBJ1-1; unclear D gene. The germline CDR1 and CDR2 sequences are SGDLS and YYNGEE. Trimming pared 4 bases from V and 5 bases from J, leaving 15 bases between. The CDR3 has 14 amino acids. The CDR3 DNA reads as TGTGCCAGCAGCTTGGCCCCTGGGGAGACTGAAGCTTTCTTT. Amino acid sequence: CASSLAPGETEAFF.

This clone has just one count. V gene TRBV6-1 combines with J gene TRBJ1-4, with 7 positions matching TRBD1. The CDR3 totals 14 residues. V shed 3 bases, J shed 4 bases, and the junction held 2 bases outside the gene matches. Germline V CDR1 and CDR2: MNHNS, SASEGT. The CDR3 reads CASSEGQSNEKLFF. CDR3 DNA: TGTGCCAGCAGTGAGGGACAGAGTAATGAAAAACTGTTTTTT.

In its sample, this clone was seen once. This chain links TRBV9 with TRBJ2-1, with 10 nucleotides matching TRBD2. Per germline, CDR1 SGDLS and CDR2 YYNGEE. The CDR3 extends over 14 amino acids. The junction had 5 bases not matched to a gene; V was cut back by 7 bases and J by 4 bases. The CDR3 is CASGGLADYNEQFF. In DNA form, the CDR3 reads TGTGCCAGCGGTGGACTAGCGGATTACAATGAGCAGTTCTTC.

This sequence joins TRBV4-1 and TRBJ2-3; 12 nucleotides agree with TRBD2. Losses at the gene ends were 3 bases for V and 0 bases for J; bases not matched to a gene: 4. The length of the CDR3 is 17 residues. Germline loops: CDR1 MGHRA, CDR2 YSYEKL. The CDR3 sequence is CASSHSGLAGSTDTQYF. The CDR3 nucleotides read TGCGCCAGCAGCCACTCCGGACTAGCGGGAAGCACAGATACGCAGTATTTT.

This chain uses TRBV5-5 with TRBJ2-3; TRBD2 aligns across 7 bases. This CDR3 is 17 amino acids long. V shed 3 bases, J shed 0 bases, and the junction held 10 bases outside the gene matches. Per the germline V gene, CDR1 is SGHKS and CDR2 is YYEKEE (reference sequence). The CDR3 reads CASSWWWSSGSTDTQYF. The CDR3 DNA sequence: TGTGCCAGCAGCTGGTGGTGGTCTAGCGGTAGCACAGATACGCAGTATTTT. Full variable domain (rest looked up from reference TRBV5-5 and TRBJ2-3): DAGVTQSPTHLIKTRGQQVTLRCSPISGHKSVSWYQQVLGQGPQFIFQYYEKEERGRGNFPDRFSARQFPNYSSELNVNALLLGDSALYLCASSWWWSSGSTDTQYFGPGTRLTVL.

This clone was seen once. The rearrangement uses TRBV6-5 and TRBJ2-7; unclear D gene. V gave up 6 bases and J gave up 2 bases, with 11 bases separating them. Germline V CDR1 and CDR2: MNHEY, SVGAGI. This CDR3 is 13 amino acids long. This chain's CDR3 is CASSRYAAYEQYF. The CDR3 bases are TGTGCCAGCAGCCGCTACGCCGCCTACGAGCAGTACTTC.

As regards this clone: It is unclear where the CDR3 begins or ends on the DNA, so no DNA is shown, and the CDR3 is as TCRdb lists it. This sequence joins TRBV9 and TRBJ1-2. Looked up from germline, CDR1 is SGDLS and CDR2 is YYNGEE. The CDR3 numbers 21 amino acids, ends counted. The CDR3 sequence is CASSVDPTPRRAGVDVYGYTF.

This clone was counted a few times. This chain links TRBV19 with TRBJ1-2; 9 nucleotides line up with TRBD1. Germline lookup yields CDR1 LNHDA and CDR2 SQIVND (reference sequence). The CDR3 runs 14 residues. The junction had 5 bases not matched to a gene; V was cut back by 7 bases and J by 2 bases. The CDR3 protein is CASIGGTGNYGYTF. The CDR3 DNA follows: TGTGCCAGTATCGGGGGGACAGGGAACTATGGCTACACCTTC.

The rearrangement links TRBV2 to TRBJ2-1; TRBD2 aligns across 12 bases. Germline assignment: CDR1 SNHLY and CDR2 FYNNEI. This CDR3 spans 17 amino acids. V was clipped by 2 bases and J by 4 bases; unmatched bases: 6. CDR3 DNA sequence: TGTGCCAGCAGTGAAAGATACGGACTAGCGGGGTACAATGAGCAGTTCTTC. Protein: CASSERYGLAGYNEQFF.